The clone carrying this T cell receptor beta chain was seen a few times. As to treatment: about 20 received Ad26.COV2.S at low or high dose, single or two shots; about 5 received placebo; per-sample allocation not given. Collection of the samples took place on day 63 after the first injection of vaccine or placebo. Aged 18-55 years, donor was enrolled in Boston in the early 2020s. Only in-frame clones appear in the TCRdb table, and some are missing; sequencing was by immunoSEQ multiplex PCR. The table has just under 250,000 clones, over 75% seen once. This sample is part of a study of Ad26.COV2.S vaccination and SARS-CoV-2 variants. Study as a whole: Donor got 5x10^10 or 1x10^11 viral particles of Ad26.COV2.S.

This TCR was sampled from a person aged 18 to 65 who received the Ad26.COV2.S COVID-19 vaccine or a placebo. The sequences come from peripheral blood, collected in a trial of Ad26.COV2.S vaccine versus placebo.

The chain's CDR3 is CAWSQGLGDNEQFF. The CDR3 DNA reads TGTGCCTGGAGTCAGGGACTAGGAGACAATGAGCAGTTCTTC. This chain connects TRBV30 to TRBJ2-1, with TRBD2 identical over 8 bases. The CDR3 extends over 14 amino acids. Per germline, CDR1 GTSNPN and CDR2 SVGIG (reference sequence). The J segment lost 5 bases and the V segment lost 2 bases, leaving 5 bases of the junction unmatched.